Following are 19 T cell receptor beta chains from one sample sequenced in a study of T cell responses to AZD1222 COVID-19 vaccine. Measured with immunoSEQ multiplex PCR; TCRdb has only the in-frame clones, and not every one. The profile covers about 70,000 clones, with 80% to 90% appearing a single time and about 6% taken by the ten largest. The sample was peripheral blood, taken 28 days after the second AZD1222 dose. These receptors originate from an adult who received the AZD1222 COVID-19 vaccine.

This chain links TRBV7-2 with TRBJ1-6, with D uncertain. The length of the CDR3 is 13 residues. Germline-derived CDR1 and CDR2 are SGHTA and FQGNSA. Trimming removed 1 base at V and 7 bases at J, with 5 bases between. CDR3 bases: TGTGCCAGCAGCTTAGACCGGAATTCACCCCTCCACTTT. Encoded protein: CASSLDRNSPLHF.

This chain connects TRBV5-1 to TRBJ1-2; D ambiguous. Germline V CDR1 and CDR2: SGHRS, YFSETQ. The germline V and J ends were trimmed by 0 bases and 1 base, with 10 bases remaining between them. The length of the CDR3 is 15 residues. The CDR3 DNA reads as TGCGCCAGCAGCTTGGAAGGCAGAAGTAACTATGGCTACACCTTC. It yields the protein CASSLEGRSNYGYTF.

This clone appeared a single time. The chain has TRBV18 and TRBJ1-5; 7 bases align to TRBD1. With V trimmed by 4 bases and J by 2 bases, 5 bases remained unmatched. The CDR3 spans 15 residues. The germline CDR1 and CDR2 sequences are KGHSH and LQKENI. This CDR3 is CASSQQGIGNQPQHF. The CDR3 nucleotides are TGTGCCAGCTCACAACAGGGGATAGGCAATCAGCCCCAGCATTTT.

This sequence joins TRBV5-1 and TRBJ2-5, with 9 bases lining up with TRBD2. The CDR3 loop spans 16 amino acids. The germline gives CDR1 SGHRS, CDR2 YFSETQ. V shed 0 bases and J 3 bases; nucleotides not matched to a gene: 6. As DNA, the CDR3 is TGCGCCAGCAGCTTGGGGGCGCGGGGGGGAGAAGAGACCCAGTACTTC. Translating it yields CASSLGARGGEETQYF. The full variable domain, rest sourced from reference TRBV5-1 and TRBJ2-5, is KAGVTQTPRYLIKTRGQQVTLSCSPISGHRSVSWYQQTPGQGLQFLFEYFSETQRNKGNFPGRFSGRQFSNSRSEMNVSTLELGDSALYLCASSLGARGGEETQYFGPGTRLLVL.

The CDR3 DNA is TGTGCCAGCAGTTCCGGGTCCTACGAGCAGTACTTC. This encodes CASSSGSYEQYF. V usage is TRBV6-6 and J usage is TRBJ2-7; D call uncertain. This CDR3 spans 12 amino acids. Germline V lookup: CDR1 MNHNY, CDR2 SVGAGI (reference sequence). V was trimmed by 4 bases and J by 1 base, leaving 5 bases between them.

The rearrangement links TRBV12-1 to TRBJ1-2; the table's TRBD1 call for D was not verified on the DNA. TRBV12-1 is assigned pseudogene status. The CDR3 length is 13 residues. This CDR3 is CASSFARHYGYTF. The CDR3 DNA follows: TGTGCCAGCAGCTTTGCCAGGCATTATGGCTACACCTTC.

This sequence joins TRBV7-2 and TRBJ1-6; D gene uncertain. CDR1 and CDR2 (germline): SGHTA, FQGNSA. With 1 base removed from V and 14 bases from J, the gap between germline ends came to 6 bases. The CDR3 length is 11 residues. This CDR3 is CASSLGRALHF. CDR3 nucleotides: TGTGCCAGCAGCTTAGGACGCGCCCTCCACTTT.

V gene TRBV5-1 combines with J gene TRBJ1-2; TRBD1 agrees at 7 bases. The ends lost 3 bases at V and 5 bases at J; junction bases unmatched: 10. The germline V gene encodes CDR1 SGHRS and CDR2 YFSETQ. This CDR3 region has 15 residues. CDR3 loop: CASSSYDRDSYGYTF. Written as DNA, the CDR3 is TGCGCCAGCAGCTCCTATGACAGGGACTCGTATGGCTACACCTTC.

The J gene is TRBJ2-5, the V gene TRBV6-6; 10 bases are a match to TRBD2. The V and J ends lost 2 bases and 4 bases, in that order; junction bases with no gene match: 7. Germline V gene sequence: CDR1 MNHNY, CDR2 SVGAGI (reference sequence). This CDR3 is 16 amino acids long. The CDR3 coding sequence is TGTGCCAGCAGTTACGATGCAGCGGGGGGGCGAGAGACCCAGTACTTC. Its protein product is CASSYDAAGGRETQYF.

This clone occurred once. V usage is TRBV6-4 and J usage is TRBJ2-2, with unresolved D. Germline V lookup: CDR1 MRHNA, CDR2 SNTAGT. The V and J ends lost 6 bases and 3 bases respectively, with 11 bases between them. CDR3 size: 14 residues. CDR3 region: CASSNNRDTGELFF. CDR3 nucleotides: TGTGCCAGCAGCAACAATCGGGACACCGGGGAGCTGTTTTTT.

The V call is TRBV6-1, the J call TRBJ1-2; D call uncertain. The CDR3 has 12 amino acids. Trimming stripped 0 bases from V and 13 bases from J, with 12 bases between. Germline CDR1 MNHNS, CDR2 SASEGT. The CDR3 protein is CASSEAVERLTF. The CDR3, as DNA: TGTGCCAGCAGTGAAGCTGTCGAGCGTCTCACCTTC.

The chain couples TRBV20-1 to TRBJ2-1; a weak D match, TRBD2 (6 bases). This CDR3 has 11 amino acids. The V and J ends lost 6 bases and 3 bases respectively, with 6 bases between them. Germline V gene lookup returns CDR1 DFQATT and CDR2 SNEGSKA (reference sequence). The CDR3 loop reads CSAGGYNEQFF. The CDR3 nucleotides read TGCAGTGCGGGGGGCTACAATGAGCAGTTCTTC.

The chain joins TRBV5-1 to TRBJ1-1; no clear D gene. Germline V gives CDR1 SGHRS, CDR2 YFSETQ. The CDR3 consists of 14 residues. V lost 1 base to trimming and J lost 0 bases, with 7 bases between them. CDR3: CASSLIGLNTEAFF. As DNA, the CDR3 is TGCGCCAGCAGCTTGATCGGGCTGAACACTGAAGCTTTCTTT.

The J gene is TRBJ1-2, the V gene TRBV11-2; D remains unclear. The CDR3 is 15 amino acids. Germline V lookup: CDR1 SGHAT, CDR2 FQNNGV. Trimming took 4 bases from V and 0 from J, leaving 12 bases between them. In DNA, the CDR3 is TGTGCCAGCAGCTCAATCCGCAGACCTAACTATGGCTACACCTTC. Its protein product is CASSSIRRPNYGYTF.

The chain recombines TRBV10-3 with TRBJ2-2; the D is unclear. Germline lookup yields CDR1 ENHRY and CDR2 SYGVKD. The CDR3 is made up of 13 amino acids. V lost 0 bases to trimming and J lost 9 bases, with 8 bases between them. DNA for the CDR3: TGTGCCATCAGTGAGTCGGACCCCCGGGAGCTGTTTTTT. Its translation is CAISESDPRELFF.

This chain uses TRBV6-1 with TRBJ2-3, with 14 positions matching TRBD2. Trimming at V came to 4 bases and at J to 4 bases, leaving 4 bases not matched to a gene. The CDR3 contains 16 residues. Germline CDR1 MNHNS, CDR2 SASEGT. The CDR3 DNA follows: TGTGCCAGCAGTGTTCGACTAGCGGGGGGGCCAGATACGCAGTATTTT. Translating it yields CASSVRLAGGPDTQYF.

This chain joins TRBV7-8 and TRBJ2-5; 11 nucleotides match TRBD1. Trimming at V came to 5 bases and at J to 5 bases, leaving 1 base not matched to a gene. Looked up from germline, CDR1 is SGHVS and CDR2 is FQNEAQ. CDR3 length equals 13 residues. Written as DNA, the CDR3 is TGTGCCAGCAGCCGGGACAGGGGGGAGACCCAGTACTTC. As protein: CASSRDRGETQYF.

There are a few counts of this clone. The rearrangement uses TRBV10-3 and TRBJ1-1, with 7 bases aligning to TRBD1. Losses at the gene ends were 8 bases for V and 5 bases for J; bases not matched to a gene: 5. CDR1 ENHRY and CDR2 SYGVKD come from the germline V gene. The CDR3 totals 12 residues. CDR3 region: CAIWDSGTEAFF. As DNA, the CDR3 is TGTGCCATCTGGGACAGTGGAACTGAAGCTTTCTTT.

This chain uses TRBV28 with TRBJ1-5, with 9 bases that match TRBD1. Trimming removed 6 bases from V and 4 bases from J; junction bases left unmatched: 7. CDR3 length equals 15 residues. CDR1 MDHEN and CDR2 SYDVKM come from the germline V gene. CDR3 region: CASRPGQGLNQPQHF. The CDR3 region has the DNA TGTGCCAGCAGGCCGGGACAGGGTCTTAATCAGCCCCAGCATTTT.